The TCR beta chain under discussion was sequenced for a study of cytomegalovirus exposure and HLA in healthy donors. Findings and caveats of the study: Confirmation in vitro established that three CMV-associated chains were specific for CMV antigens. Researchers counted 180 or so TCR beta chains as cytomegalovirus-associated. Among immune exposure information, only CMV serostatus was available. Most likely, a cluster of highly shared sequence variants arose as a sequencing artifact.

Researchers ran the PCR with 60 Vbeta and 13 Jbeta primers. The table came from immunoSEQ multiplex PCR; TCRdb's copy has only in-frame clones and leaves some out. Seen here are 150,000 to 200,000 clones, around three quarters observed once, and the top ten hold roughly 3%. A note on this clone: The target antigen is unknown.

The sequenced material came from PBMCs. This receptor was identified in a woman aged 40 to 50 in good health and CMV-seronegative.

CDR3 sequence (DNA): TGTGCCAGCAGCCCGACCACTACGATGAGAAAACTGTTTTTT. Protein sequence: CASSPTTTMRKLFF. The chain combines TRBV7-9 with TRBJ1-4; no firm D call. Germline V gene sequence: CDR1 SEHNR, CDR2 FQNEAQ (reference sequence). The CDR3 sequence is 14 residues long. V gave up 5 bases and J gave up 10 bases, with 17 bases separating them.